The 22 T cell receptor beta chains listed next were all sequenced from one sample in a study of cytotoxic CD8 clonotypes in ibrutinib-treated CLL. This table comes from immunoSEQ multiplex PCR, and its TCRdb copy is limited to in-frame clones, with some not included. The sample has around 70,000 clones, less than 95% seen once. The sequencing here drew on PBMCs, taken after 12 months of ibrutinib treatment. The receptors stem from a human donor with chronic lymphocytic leukemia.

This clone appeared once. This chain joins TRBV11-2 and TRBJ2-3, with D hard to call. The length of the CDR3 is 15 residues. V lost 1 base and J lost 0, with 8 bases in between. Per the germline V gene, CDR1 is SGHAT and CDR2 is FQNNGV. The CDR3 loop is CASSLVGRSTDTQYF. DNA for the CDR3: TGTGCCAGCAGCTTAGTCGGGCGGAGCACAGATACGCAGTATTTT.

J is TRBJ2-1 and V is TRBV19; D remains ambiguous. The CDR3 is 15 residues long. Germline V lookup: CDR1 LNHDA, CDR2 SQIVND (reference sequence). The V end lost 1 base, the J end lost 3 bases, and 10 bases lay between the germline ends. In DNA form, the CDR3 reads TGTGCCAGTAGTATAGCTGTGAACAGCTACAATGAGCAGTTCTTC. As protein: CASSIAVNSYNEQFF.

This chain uses TRBV11-2 with TRBJ1-2; tentative D call: TRBD1 (5 bases). Germline V gives CDR1 SGHAT, CDR2 FQNNGV. The V and J ends lost 2 bases and 8 bases respectively, with 15 bases between them. The CDR3 length is 14 residues. CDR3: CASSLTRGGEGYTF. DNA for the CDR3: TGTGCCAGCAGCTTAACCCGGGGGGGAGAGGGCTACACCTTC.

This chain links TRBV10-1 with TRBJ2-3; 12 nucleotides line up with TRBD1. With 8 bases clipped from V and 1 base from J, the junction kept 10 bases outside the gene matches. CDR1 is WNHNN, CDR2 SYGVQD, per germline (reference sequence). The CDR3 contains 17 residues. CDR3 protein: CASQPGQGAGGTDTQYF. DNA for the CDR3: TGCGCCAGCCAACCGGGACAGGGGGCTGGCGGCACAGATACGCAGTATTTT.

The J gene is TRBJ1-1, the V gene TRBV25-1; D not certain. The V end was cut by 2 bases, the J end by 13 bases, with 14 bases between. CDR3 length: 12 amino acids. CDR1 and CDR2 from the germline V gene are MGHDK and SYGVNS. The CDR3 is CASSEAEGFDFF. The CDR3 DNA reads TGTGCCAGCAGTGAAGCAGAAGGATTCGATTTCTTT.

The J gene is TRBJ1-2, the V gene TRBV19, with a possible D match to TRBD1 (5 bases). The CDR3 has 16 amino acids. With 6 bases removed from V and 0 bases from J, the gap between germline ends came to 17 bases. Looked up from germline, CDR1 is LNHDA and CDR2 is SQIVND (reference sequence). DNA of the CDR3: TGTGCCAGTAGCCCTCAGGGCGACGTCCCTAACTATGGCTACACCTTC. Residues: CASSPQGDVPNYGYTF.

This clone was picked up one time. The CDR3 DNA sequence: TGCGCCAGCAGCCCCCGGACTAGCGGGAGCTCCTACGAGCAGTACTTC. Amino acids: CASSPRTSGSSYEQYF. The J gene is TRBJ2-7, the V gene TRBV5-1, with 13 bases fitting TRBD2. CDR1 is SGHRS and CDR2 is YFSETQ in the germline V gene. J lost 0 bases, V lost 4 bases, and 4 bases had no gene match. The CDR3 is 16 residues long.

The J gene is TRBJ2-3, the V gene TRBV7-9, with TRBD2 matching over 9 bases. CDR3 length equals 18 residues. With V trimmed by 5 bases and J by 0 bases, 12 bases remained unmatched. Germline-derived CDR1 and CDR2 are SEHNR and FQNEAQ (reference sequence). CDR3 loop: CASSQRASGAHSTDTQYF. In DNA form, the CDR3 reads TGTGCCAGCAGCCAGAGGGCTAGCGGGGCCCATAGCACAGATACGCAGTATTTT.

The rearrangement joins TRBV7-6 to TRBJ1-2; TRBD1 might be the D (6 bases). V shed 5 bases and J shed 8 bases, with 15 bases lying between them. CDR1 SGHVS and CDR2 FNYEAQ come from the germline V gene. This CDR3 contains 13 residues. The CDR3 reads CASSETGFGGYTF. The CDR3 bases are TGTGCCAGCAGCGAAACAGGGTTTGGGGGCTACACCTTC.

V gene TRBV7-2 combines with J gene TRBJ2-3; TRBD2 agrees at 8 bases. The germline V gene encodes CDR1 SGHTA and CDR2 FQGNSA. This CDR3 region has 14 residues. J gave up 6 bases and V 1 base, and 3 bases lay outside the gene matches. The CDR3 sequence is CASSLGTSGDTQYF. The CDR3 nucleotides read TGTGCCAGCAGCTTAGGTACTAGCGGCGATACGCAGTATTTT.

The chain uses TRBV15 and TRBJ2-3; no clear D. CDR1 and CDR2 from the germline V gene are LNHNV and YYDKDF (reference sequence). CDR3 length: 15 amino acids. The V end was cut by 2 bases, the J end by 1 base, with 10 bases between. CDR3 protein: CATSRIAVRTDTQYF. CDR3 nucleotides: TGTGCCACCAGCAGAATTGCGGTTCGCACAGATACGCAGTATTTT. The whole variable domain, remainder taken from reference TRBV15 and TRBJ2-3, is DAMVIQNPRYQVTQFGKPVTLSCSQTLNHNVMYWYQQKSSQAPKLLFHYYDKDFNNEADTPDNFQSRRPNTSFCFLDIRSPGLGDTAMYLCATSRIAVRTDTQYFGPGTRLTVL.

The chain has TRBV2 and TRBJ2-2, with 10 bases lining up with TRBD2. The germline CDR1 and CDR2 sequences are SNHLY and FYNNEI. Unmatched junction bases numbered 3, after V lost 1 base and J lost 4 bases. The CDR3 contains 16 residues. The CDR3 DNA follows: TGTGCCAGCAGTGAAGTGGCTAGCGGGGGCACCGGGGAGCTGTTTTTT. It codes for CASSEVASGGTGELFF.

J is TRBJ2-3 and V is TRBV5-1; 10 nucleotides match TRBD2. CDR3 length: 15 residues. V dropped 1 base and J dropped 10; count of bases not matched to a gene: 9. The germline V gene encodes CDR1 SGHRS and CDR2 YFSETQ. The CDR3 DNA follows: TGCGCCAGCAGCTTGACTAGCGGGAAAAAGGGACCGCAGTATTTT. Amino acid sequence: CASSLTSGKKGPQYF.

CDR3 DNA: TGTGCCAGCTCATCCAATCCTATAGCGGTTGGACAGTTCTTC. It codes for CASSSNPIAVGQFF. This chain joins TRBV18 and TRBJ2-1; tentative D call: TRBD2 (6 bases). V lost 5 bases, J lost 13 bases, and 21 bases lay in between. CDR3 length: 14 residues. Germline V CDR1 and CDR2: KGHSH, LQKENI.

The J gene is TRBJ2-5, the V gene TRBV19, with a weak D call TRBD2 (7 bases). In germline, CDR1 is LNHDA, CDR2 SQIVND (reference sequence). V lost 0 bases, J lost 1 base, and 15 bases lay in between. The CDR3 runs to 17 residues. CDR3 loop: CASSIERTRGGQETQYF. CDR3 in DNA: TGTGCCAGTAGTATAGAGCGGACTAGAGGGGGCCAAGAGACCCAGTACTTC.

This CDR3 reads CASSYSPAGEQYF. The CDR3, as DNA: TGTGCCAGCAGTTACTCCCCCGCCGGGGAGCAGTACTTC. The chain uses TRBV6-6 and TRBJ2-7; D ambiguous. V lost 0 bases to trimming and J lost 7 bases, with 10 bases between them. This CDR3 spans 13 amino acids. Germline V gene lookup returns CDR1 MNHNY and CDR2 SVGAGI (reference sequence).

This rearrangement joins TRBV7-9 to TRBJ2-7; a weak D match, TRBD1 (6 bases). The V and J ends lost 5 bases and 3 bases respectively, with 17 bases between them. CDR3 length equals 15 residues. From germline, CDR1 is SEHNR and CDR2 FQNEAQ (reference sequence). The CDR3, as DNA: TGTGCCAGCAGCCACCGACAGGCAAACGTCTACGAGCAGTACTTC. This translates into CASSHRQANVYEQYF.

The chain links TRBV29-1 to TRBJ2-5; TRBD1 or TRBD2 may be the D gene (7 bases each). Germline assignment: CDR1 SQVTM and CDR2 ANQGSEA. CDR3 size: 13 residues. The V and J ends lost 3 bases and 5 bases respectively, with 13 bases between them. The CDR3 DNA reads as TGCAGCGTTGACAGGGGGGGCATGGAGACCCAGTACTTC. Translating it yields CSVDRGGMETQYF.

The V gene is TRBV14, the J gene TRBJ2-7; D gene ambiguous. Trimming left V 4 bases short and J 2 bases short, with 12 bases between. The CDR3 runs 14 residues. The germline gives CDR1 SGHDN, CDR2 FVKESK. CDR3 in DNA: TGTGCCAGCAGCCCATTAAGCGAACCCTACGAGCAGTACTTC. Residues: CASSPLSEPYEQYF. Based on the CDR3 plus reference TRBV14 and TRBJ2-7, the full variable domain is EAGVTQFPSHSVIEKGQTVTLRCDPISGHDNLYWYRRVMGKEIKFLLHFVKESKQDESGMPNNRFLAERTGGTYSTLKVQPAELEDSGVYFCASSPLSEPYEQYFGPGTRLTVT.

The V gene is TRBV12-2, the J gene TRBJ1-5; the table's D gene call, TRBD1, was not cross checked with the DNA. TRBV12-2 is a pseudogene. The CDR3 sequence is 16 residues long. The CDR3 here is CASRLDPGECNQPQHF. CDR3 DNA: TGTGCAAGTCGCTTAGATCCAGGGGAGTGCAATCAGCCCCAGCATTTT.

This clone was observed once. The chain uses TRBV18 and TRBJ2-1; D is unclear. V lost 0 bases to trimming and J lost 3 bases, with 9 bases between them. This CDR3 is 15 amino acids long. In germline, CDR1 is KGHSH, CDR2 LQKENI. The CDR3 bases are TGTGCCAGCTCACCACCGGCACTAAGCTACAATGAGCAGTTCTTC. Amino acid sequence: CASSPPALSYNEQFF.

This rearrangement joins TRBV11-3 to TRBJ1-6; TRBD1 aligns across 8 bases. The CDR3 runs 14 residues. Trimming cost V 3 bases and J 9 bases; bases outside gene matches: 4. Germline V gives CDR1 SGHNT, CDR2 YENEEA. CDR3 in amino acids: CASSFRQGSSPLHF. As DNA, the CDR3 is TGTGCCAGCAGCTTCCGACAGGGGAGTTCACCCCTCCACTTT. Drawing the rest from reference TRBV11-3 and TRBJ1-6, the complete variable domain is EAGVVQSPRYKIIEKKQPVAFWCNPISGHNTLYWYLQNLGQGPELLIRYENEEAVDDSQLPKDRFSAERLKGVDSTLKIQPAELGDSAVYLCASSFRQGSSPLHFGNGTRLTVT.